The 8 T cell receptor beta chains in this list originate from one sample, sequenced in a study of OX40 agonist ivuxolimab in advanced cancers. Data came from immunoSEQ multiplex PCR; TCRdb stores just in-frame clones and leaves some out. The sample records tens of thousands of clones, around 90% being singletons. The sequencing here drew on CD4+ or CD8+ T cells sorted from blood, taken in a trial of the OX40 agonist ivuxolimab. These receptors all come from an adult with an advanced solid tumor such as melanoma, head and neck, liver or kidney cancer.

V gene TRBV2 combines with J gene TRBJ1-4; TRBD1 agrees at 7 bases. The V and J ends lost 7 bases and 2 bases, in that order; junction bases with no gene match: 4. This CDR3 region has 14 residues. Germline V gives CDR1 SNHLY, CDR2 FYNNEI. In DNA, the CDR3 is TGTGCCAGCACTAAACAGGGGACTAATGAAAAACTGTTTTTT. Its protein is CASTKQGTNEKLFF.

This clone turned up a few times. V and J are TRBV28 and TRBJ1-3; possible D gene TRBD1, 5 bases. CDR3 size: 18 residues. Germline CDR1 and CDR2: MDHEN and SYDVKM. Trimming removed 4 bases at V and 0 bases at J, with 19 bases between. The CDR3, as DNA: TGTGCCAGCAGTTCCCTCCTGGTGCAGGGACTCTCTGGAAACACCATATATTTT. It translates to CASSSLLVQGLSGNTIYF.

This clone was observed a single time. The same CDR3 can be traced to other DNA sequences in this sample. The V gene is TRBV30, the J gene TRBJ2-5, with TRBD2 matching 7 bases. The CDR3 extends over 16 amino acids. Per the germline V gene, CDR1 is GTSNPN and CDR2 is SVGIG (reference sequence). The trim removed 2 bases at V and 4 bases at J, leaving 13 bases unmatched. CDR3 bases: TGTGCCTGGAGTCCACAAAGGAGTTTAGCGGGAGAGACCCAGTACTTC. Amino acids: CAWSPQRSLAGETQYF.

This chain uses TRBV19 with TRBJ1-5; no definite D call. Between the trimmed V and J ends, which lost 5 bases and 0 bases, there was a span of 8 bases. This CDR3 has 14 residues. Germline-derived CDR1 and CDR2 are LNHDA and SQIVND (reference sequence). DNA of the CDR3: TGTGCCAGTAGTCCGGGCCATAGCAATCAGCCCCAGCATTTT. This translates into CASSPGHSNQPQHF.

The CDR3 bases are TGCGCCAGCAGCTTGGATTTGGGGGACACCGGGGAGCTGTTTTTT. Its protein product is CASSLDLGDTGELFF. The chain uses TRBV5-1 and TRBJ2-2; D tentatively fits TRBD1 or TRBD2 (5 bases each). The CDR3 extends over 15 amino acids. Germline V gives CDR1 SGHRS, CDR2 YFSETQ. The V and J ends lost 0 bases and 3 bases respectively, with 9 bases between them.

This chain connects TRBV5-1 to TRBJ2-6; D ambiguous. The germline gives CDR1 SGHRS, CDR2 YFSETQ. The V and J ends lost 2 bases and 1 base respectively, with 4 bases between them. This CDR3 spans 14 amino acids. Here the CDR3 reads CASSFYSGANVLTF. The CDR3 DNA reads TGCGCCAGCAGCTTTTATTCTGGGGCCAACGTCCTGACTTTC.

The chain combines TRBV7-2 with TRBJ2-7, with D hard to call. Trimming took 3 bases from V and 0 from J, leaving 6 bases between them. Germline V gene data show CDR1 as SGHTA and CDR2 as FQGNSA. The CDR3 spans 13 residues. Here the CDR3 DNA reads TGTGCCAGCAGCTTTCGGACCTCCTACGAGCAGTACTTC. Its translation is CASSFRTSYEQYF.

V is TRBV19 and J is TRBJ1-5; no definite D call. CDR3 length: 12 amino acids. Germline loops: CDR1 LNHDA, CDR2 SQIVND (reference sequence). The V end was cut by 6 bases, the J end by 3 bases, with 6 bases between. CDR3 loop: CASSFVNQPQHF. The DNA for the CDR3 is TGTGCCAGTAGCTTCGTCAATCAGCCCCAGCATTTT.